Following are 2 T cell receptor beta chains from one sample sequenced in a study of T cell repertoires in cytomegalovirus infection. TCRdb redid the calling of the reads with MiXCR, one entry per CDR3 protein. The sample includes hundreds of thousands of distinct CDR3 sequences, roughly 30% of them seen just once. The sequencing sample was made of PBMCs. The receptors shown here come from a human donor in good health (CMV status not recorded). Some clones in this sample may be carry-over from other donors' samples.

The genes are TRBV7-3 and TRBJ2-6, with TRBD1 matching over 9 bases. This CDR3 is built from 16 residues. V lost 5 bases to trimming and J lost 4 bases; unmatched junction nucleotides: 6. Germline V lookup: CDR1 SGHTA, CDR2 FQGTGA. CDR3 nucleotides: TGTGCCAGCAGCCCCGGGACAGGGAAGGGGGCCAACGTCCTGACTTTC. Translation: CASSPGTGKGANVLTF.

The V call is TRBV18, the J call TRBJ1-6; 7 bases align to TRBD1. The germline V gene has CDR1 KGHSH and CDR2 LQKENI. The CDR3 sequence is 14 residues long. V trimming: 5 bases; J trimming: 7 bases; junction bases outside the gene matches: 5. CDR3 DNA: TGTGCCAGCTCAGAGGACAGGAAAAATTCACCCCTCCACTTT. Translating gives CASSEDRKNSPLHF.